The rows below give T cell receptor beta chains drawn from one sample of a study of cytomegalovirus exposure and HLA in healthy donors. The repertoire was sequenced with immunoSEQ multiplex PCR; TCRdb's copy has only in-frame clones and lacks some. The data hold almost 75,000 clones, with approximately 86% observed a single time. Sequencing was carried out using PBMCs. Receptors originate from a man aged 30 to 45 in good health and CMV-seronegative. Both conserved end residues are part of each CDR3. Each record gives: D gene, CDR3 length, clone size, V gene, J gene, CDR3 protein, CDR3 DNA. A D gene is named only where the DNA matches it firmly. Expanded clones are given a class, and other clones once, few, many or no size at all.

>TRBD1|15|-|TRBV28|TRBJ2-5
CASSPKTGEGETQYF
TGTGCCAGCAGTCCGAAGACAGGGGAAGGGGAGACCCAGTACTTC
>-|12|-|TRBV5-6|TRBJ2-1
CASSTGDVRPFF
TGTGCCAGCAGCACGGGGGACGTCAGGCCGTTCTTC
>TRBD1|14|-|TRBV9|TRBJ2-1
CASSTRDRENEQFF
TGTGCCAGCAGCACCAGGGACAGGGAAAATGAGCAGTTCTTC
>-|14|-|TRBV27|TRBJ1-1
CASSPQGSGTEAFF
TGTGCCAGCAGTCCGCAGGGCAGTGGAACTGAAGCTTTCTTT
>-|15|-|TRBV6-6|TRBJ2-1
CASSRDRPDRNEQFF
TGTGCCAGCAGCCGTGACAGGCCGGATCGAAATGAGCAGTTCTTC
>-|15|-|TRBV19|TRBJ2-3
CASRSGVSSTDTQYF
TGTGCCAGTAGATCCGGGGTGTCGTCCACAGATACGCAGTATTTT
>TRBD1|15|-|TRBV7-3|TRBJ2-5
CASSGRDRGQETQYF
TGTGCCAGCAGCGGCCGGGACAGGGGCCAAGAGACCCAGTACTTC
>-|16|once|TRBV5-5|TRBJ1-1
CASSLVIFESNTEAFF
TGTGCCAGCAGCTTGGTTATTTTTGAGTCGAACACTGAAGCTTTCTTT
>TRBD2|15|-|TRBV6-5|TRBJ2-3
CASRKLAGGQDTQYF
TGTGCCAGCAGAAAATTAGCGGGGGGGCAAGATACGCAGTATTTT
>TRBD1|13|-|TRBV5-1|TRBJ1-1
CASSWTGLTEAFF
TGCGCCAGCAGTTGGACAGGGTTGACTGAAGCTTTCTTT
>-|14|-|TRBV13|TRBJ1-4
CASSTTGLGEKLFF
TGTGCCAGCAGCACGACAGGTCTGGGTGAAAAACTGTTTTTT
>-|18|-|TRBV4-2|TRBJ2-7
CASSQVLRTVKRTYEQYF
TGTGCCAGCAGCCAAGTGCTACGGACAGTAAAGAGGACCTACGAGCAGTACTTC
>-|14|-|TRBV18|TRBJ1-1
CASSPPGLNTEAFF
TGTGCCAGCTCACCACCGGGGCTGAACACTGAAGCTTTCTTT
>TRBD2|13|-|TRBV5-4|TRBJ2-1
CASSLGLAFEQFF
TGTGCCAGCAGCTTGGGACTAGCTTTCGAGCAGTTCTTC
>-|15|-|TRBV5-8|TRBJ2-3
CASSPRGDFTDTQYF
TGTGCCAGCAGCCCAAGGGGCGACTTCACAGATACGCAGTATTTT
>TRBD1|15|-|TRBV7-9|TRBJ1-2
CASSNTGTANYGYTF
TGTGCCAGCAGCAATACCGGGACAGCCAACTATGGCTACACCTTC
>TRBD1|14|-|TRBV2|TRBJ2-1
CASSGQGNFDEQFF
TGTGCCAGCAGTGGACAGGGGAACTTCGATGAGCAGTTCTTC
>TRBD1|12|-|TRBV30|TRBJ1-4
CALDRGGEKLFF
TGTGCCCTAGACAGGGGTGGTGAAAAACTGTTTTTT
>-|15|-|TRBV11-2|TRBJ2-1
CASSLDRGSYNEQFF
TGTGCCAGCAGCTTAGATCGGGGATCCTACAATGAGCAGTTCTTC
>-|11|-|TRBV20-1|TRBJ1-3
CSALSGNTIYF
TGCAGTGCATTGTCGGGAAACACCATATATTTT
>-|14|-|TRBV5-1|TRBJ2-1
CASSWWRTYNEQFF
TGCGCCAGCAGCTGGTGGCGGACCTACAATGAGCAGTTCTTC
>TRBD1|15|-|TRBV5-4|TRBJ1-4
CASSLGQGRSEKLFF
TGTGCCAGCAGCTTGGGACAGGGCCGTTCCGAAAAACTGTTTTTT
>-|14|-|TRBV11-2|TRBJ1-2
CASSPRAQGYGYTF
TGTGCCAGCAGCCCTAGAGCACAGGGATATGGCTACACCTTC
>-|15|-|TRBV6-5|TRBJ2-5
CASSFRDKYQETQYF
TGTGCCAGCAGTTTCCGGGACAAGTACCAAGAGACCCAGTACTTC